Below are 5 T cell receptor beta chains sequenced from a single sample in a study of T cell changes during pregnancy in multiple sclerosis. Libraries were prepared by immunoSEQ multiplex PCR; TCRdb keeps only in-frame clonotypes and omits some of them. The table has 50,000 to 70,000 clones, just under 95% seen once. The source material was peripheral blood, sampled in the second trimester of pregnancy. The receptors come from a female donor with multiple sclerosis, enrolled in a pregnancy study.

The chain joins TRBV11-2 to TRBJ2-7, with TRBD2 identical over 12 bases. The length of the CDR3 is 16 residues. The J segment lost 4 bases and the V segment lost 5 bases, leaving 9 bases of the junction unmatched. CDR1 and CDR2 from the germline V gene are SGHAT and FQNNGV. CDR3 bases: TGTGCCAGCAGCGGAGGTCCTAGCGGGAGGGCTTACGAGCAGTACTTC. This sequence encodes CASSGGPSGRAYEQYF.

The genes are TRBV7-3 and TRBJ2-1, with 11 bases aligning to TRBD2. The CDR3 is 15 amino acids. The germline V gene has CDR1 SGHTA and CDR2 FQGTGA. V lost 0 bases to trimming and J lost 7 bases; unmatched junction nucleotides: 2. CDR3: CASSLTSGRANEQFF. CDR3 sequence (DNA): TGTGCCAGCAGCTTAACTAGCGGGAGGGCGAATGAGCAGTTCTTC.

The genes are TRBV10-3 and TRBJ1-1, with 8 bases identical to TRBD1. This CDR3 contains 15 residues. The germline V gene has CDR1 ENHRY and CDR2 SYGVKD. Trimming took 3 bases from V and 1 from J; bases not matched to a gene: 4. CDR3 bases: TGTGCCATCAGTGACAGGGGGCTAGGGAACACTGAAGCTTTCTTT. It translates to CAISDRGLGNTEAFF.

The V gene is TRBV19, the J gene TRBJ1-1; D is unresolved. CDR3 size: 13 residues. Germline loops: CDR1 LNHDA, CDR2 SQIVND (reference sequence). Deletions cut 5 bases from V and 0 bases from J, with 7 bases between. The CDR3 region has the DNA TGTGCCAGTAGTGAGGTGTTGAACACTGAAGCTTTCTTT. Translated, it gives CASSEVLNTEAFF.

This clone came up once. This chain joins TRBV28 and TRBJ1-3, with D unresolved. Deletions cut 6 bases from V and 4 bases from J, with 13 bases between. Germline CDR1 MDHEN, CDR2 SYDVKM. The CDR3 is 14 residues long. The CDR3 region is CASSTPASGNTIYF. The CDR3 bases are TGTGCCAGCAGCACACCAGCGAGCGGAAACACCATATATTTT.